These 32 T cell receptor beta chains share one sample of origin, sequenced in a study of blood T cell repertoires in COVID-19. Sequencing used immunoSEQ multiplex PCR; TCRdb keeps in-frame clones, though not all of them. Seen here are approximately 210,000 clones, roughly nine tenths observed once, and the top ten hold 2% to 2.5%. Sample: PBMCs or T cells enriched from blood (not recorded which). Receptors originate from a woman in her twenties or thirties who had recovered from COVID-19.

CDR3 amino acids: CASSPRDRGPVAPLHF. For the CDR3, the DNA is TGTGCCAGCAGTCCTCGGGACAGGGGCCCAGTGGCACCCCTCCACTTT. V usage is TRBV27 and J usage is TRBJ1-6; 10 bases fit TRBD1. Losses at the gene ends were 5 bases for V and 11 bases for J; bases not matched to a gene: 12. Germline lookup yields CDR1 MNHEY and CDR2 SMNVEV (reference sequence). CDR3 length: 16 residues.

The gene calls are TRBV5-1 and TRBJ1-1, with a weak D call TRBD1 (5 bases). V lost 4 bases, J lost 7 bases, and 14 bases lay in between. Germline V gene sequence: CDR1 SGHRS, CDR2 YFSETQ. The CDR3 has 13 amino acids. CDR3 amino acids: CASSLEGFGEAFF. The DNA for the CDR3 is TGCGCCAGCAGCCTGGAGGGGTTCGGTGAAGCTTTCTTT. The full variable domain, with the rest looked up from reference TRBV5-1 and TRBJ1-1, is KAGVTQTPRYLIKTRGQQVTLSCSPISGHRSVSWYQQTPGQGLQFLFEYFSETQRNKGNFPGRFSGRQFSNSRSEMNVSTLELGDSALYLCASSLEGFGEAFFGQGTRLTVV.

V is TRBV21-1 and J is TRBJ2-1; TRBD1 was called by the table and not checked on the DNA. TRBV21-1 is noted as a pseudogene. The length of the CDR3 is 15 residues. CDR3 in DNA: TGTGCCAGCAGCAAAGGGGCAGGGGTGGACAATGAGCAGTTCTTC. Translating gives CASSKGAGVDNEQFF.

CDR3 sequence (DNA): TGTGCCAGCACTCCCGGGAACTCTAACTATGGCTACACCTTC. This gives the protein CASTPGNSNYGYTF. The rearrangement joins TRBV7-9 to TRBJ1-2; no reliable D call. V was clipped by 7 bases and J by 0 bases, with 12 bases between them. CDR3 length: 14 residues. Germline-derived CDR1 and CDR2 are SEHNR and FQNEAQ (reference sequence). Based on the CDR3 plus reference TRBV7-9 and TRBJ1-2, the full variable domain is DTGVSQNPRHKITKRGQNVTFRCDPISEHNRLYWYRQTLGQGPEFLTYFQNEAQLEKSRLLSDRFSAERPKGSFSTLEIQRTEQGDSAMYLCASTPGNSNYGYTFGSGTRLTVV.

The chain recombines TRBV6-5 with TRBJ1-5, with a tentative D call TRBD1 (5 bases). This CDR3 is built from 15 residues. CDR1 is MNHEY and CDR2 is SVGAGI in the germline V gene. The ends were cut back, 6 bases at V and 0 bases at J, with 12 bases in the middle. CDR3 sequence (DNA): TGTGCCAGCAGCGGACAAGTTCTTAGCAATCAGCCCCAGCATTTT. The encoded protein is CASSGQVLSNQPQHF.

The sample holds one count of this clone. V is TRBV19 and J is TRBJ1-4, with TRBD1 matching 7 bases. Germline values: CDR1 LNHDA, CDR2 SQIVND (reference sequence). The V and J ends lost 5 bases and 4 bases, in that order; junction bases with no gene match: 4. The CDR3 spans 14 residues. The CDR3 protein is CASSPDRDNEKLFF. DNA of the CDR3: TGTGCCAGTAGTCCAGACAGGGATAATGAAAAACTGTTTTTT.

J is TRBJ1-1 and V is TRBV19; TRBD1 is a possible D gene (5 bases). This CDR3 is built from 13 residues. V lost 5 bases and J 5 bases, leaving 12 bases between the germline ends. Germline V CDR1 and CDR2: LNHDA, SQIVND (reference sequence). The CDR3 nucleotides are TGTGCCAGTAGTCTTTGGGGGGGGACTGAAGCTTTCTTT. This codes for CASSLWGGTEAFF.

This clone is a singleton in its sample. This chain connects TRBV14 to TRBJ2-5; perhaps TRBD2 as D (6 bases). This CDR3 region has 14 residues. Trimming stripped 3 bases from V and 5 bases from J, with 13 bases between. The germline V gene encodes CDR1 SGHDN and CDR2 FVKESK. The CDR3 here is CASSHWSGDETQYF. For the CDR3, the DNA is TGTGCCAGCAGCCATTGGTCGGGGGATGAGACCCAGTACTTC. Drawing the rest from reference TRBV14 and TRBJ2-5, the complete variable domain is EAGVTQFPSHSVIEKGQTVTLRCDPISGHDNLYWYRRVMGKEIKFLLHFVKESKQDESGMPNNRFLAERTGGTYSTLKVQPAELEDSGVYFCASSHWSGDETQYFGPGTRLLVL.

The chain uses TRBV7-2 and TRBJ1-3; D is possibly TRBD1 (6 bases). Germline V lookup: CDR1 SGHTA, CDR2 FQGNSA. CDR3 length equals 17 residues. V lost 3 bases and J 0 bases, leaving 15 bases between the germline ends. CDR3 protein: CASSFSTGHLSGNTIYF. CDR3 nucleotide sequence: TGTGCCAGCAGCTTTTCCACAGGGCACCTCTCTGGAAACACCATATATTTT.

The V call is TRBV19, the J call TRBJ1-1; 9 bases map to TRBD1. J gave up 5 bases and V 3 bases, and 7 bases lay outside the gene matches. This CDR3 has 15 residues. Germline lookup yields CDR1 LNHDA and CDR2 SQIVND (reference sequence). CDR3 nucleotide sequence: TGTGCCAGTAGTATTTGGGGACAGGGAAATACTGAAGCTTTCTTT. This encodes CASSIWGQGNTEAFF.

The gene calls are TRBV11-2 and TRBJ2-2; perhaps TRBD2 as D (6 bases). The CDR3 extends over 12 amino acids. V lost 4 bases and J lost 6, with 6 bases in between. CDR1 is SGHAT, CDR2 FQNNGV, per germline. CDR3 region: CASSSGAGELFF. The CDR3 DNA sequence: TGTGCCAGCAGCTCGGGGGCCGGGGAGCTGTTTTTT.

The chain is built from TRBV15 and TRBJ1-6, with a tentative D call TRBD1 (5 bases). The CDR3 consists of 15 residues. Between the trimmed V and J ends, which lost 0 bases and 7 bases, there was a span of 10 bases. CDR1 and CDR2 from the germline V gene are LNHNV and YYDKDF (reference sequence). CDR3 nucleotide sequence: TGTGCCACCAGCAGAGATGCAGGGTTGAATTCACCCCTCCACTTT. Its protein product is CATSRDAGLNSPLHF.

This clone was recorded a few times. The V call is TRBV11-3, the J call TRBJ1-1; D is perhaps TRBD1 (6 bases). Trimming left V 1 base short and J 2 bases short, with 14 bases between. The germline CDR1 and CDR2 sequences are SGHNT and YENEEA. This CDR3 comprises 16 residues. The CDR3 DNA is TGTGCCAGCAGCTTAGTTGGGGGCGATGAAAACACTGAAGCTTTCTTT. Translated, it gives CASSLVGGDENTEAFF.

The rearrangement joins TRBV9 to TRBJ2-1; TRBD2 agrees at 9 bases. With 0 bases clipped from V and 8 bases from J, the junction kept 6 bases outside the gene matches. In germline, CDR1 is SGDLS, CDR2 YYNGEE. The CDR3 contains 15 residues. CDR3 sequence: CASSVGLAGYHEQFF. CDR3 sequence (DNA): TGTGCCAGCAGCGTAGGTCTAGCGGGGTATCATGAGCAGTTCTTC.

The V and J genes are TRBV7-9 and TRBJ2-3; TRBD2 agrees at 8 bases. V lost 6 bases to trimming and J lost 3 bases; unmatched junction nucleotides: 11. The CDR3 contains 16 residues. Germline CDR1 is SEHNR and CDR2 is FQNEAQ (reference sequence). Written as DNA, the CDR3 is TGTGCCAGCAGGTTACAAGGGCGGGGGGAAACAGATACGCAGTATTTT. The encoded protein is CASRLQGRGETDTQYF.

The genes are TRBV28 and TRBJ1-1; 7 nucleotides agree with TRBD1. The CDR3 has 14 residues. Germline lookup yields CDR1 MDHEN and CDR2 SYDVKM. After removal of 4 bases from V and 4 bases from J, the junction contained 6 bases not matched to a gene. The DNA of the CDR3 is TGTGCCAGCAGTTCCCACGACAGGGTCACTGAAGCTTTCTTT. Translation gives CASSSHDRVTEAFF. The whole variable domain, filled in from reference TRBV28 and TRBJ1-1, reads DVKVTQSSRYLVKRTGEKVFLECVQDMDHENMFWYRQDPGLGLRLIYFSYDVKMKEKGDIPEGYSVSREKKERFSLILESASTNQTSMYLCASSSHDRVTEAFFGQGTRLTVV.

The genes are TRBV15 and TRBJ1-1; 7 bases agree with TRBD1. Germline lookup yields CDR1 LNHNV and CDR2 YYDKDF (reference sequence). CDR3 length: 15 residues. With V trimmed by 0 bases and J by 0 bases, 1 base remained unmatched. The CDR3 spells CATSREGTVNTEAFF. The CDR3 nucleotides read TGTGCCACCAGCAGAGAAGGGACAGTGAACACTGAAGCTTTCTTT.

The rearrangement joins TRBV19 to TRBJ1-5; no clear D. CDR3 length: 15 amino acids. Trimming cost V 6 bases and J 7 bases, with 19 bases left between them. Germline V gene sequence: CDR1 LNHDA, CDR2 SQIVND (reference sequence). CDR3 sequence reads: CASRGLGRFEQPQHF. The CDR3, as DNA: TGTGCCAGTAGGGGTTTAGGCAGGTTTGAGCAGCCCCAGCATTTT.

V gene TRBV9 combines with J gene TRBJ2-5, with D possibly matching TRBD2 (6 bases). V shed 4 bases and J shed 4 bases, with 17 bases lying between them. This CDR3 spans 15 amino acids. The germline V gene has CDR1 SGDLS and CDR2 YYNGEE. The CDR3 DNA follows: TGTGCCAGCAGCCCCGGCGGGGAGAGGGGAGAGACCCAGTACTTC. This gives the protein CASSPGGERGETQYF. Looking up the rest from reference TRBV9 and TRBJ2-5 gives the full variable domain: DSGVTQTPKHLITATGQRVTLRCSPRSGDLSVYWYQQSLDQGLQFLIQYYNGEERAKGNILERFSAQQFPDLHSELNLSSLELGDSALYFCASSPGGERGETQYFGPGTRLLVL.

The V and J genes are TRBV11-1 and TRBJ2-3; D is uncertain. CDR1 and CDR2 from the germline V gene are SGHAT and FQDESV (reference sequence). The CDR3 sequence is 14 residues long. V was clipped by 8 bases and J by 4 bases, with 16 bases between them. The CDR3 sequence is CASSTFFSSDTQYF. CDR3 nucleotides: TGTGCCAGCTCAACTTTCTTTTCCTCAGATACGCAGTATTTT.

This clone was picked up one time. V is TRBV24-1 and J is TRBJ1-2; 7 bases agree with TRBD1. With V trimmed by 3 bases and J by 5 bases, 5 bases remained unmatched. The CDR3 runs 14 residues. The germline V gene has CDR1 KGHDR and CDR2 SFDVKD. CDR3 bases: TGTGCCACCAGTGATGGCACAGGGGTATATGGCTACACCTTC. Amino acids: CATSDGTGVYGYTF.

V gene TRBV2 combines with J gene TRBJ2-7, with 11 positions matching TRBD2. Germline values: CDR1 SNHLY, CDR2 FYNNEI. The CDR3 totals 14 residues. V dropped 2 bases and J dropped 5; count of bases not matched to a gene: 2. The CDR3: CASSETSGSNEQYF. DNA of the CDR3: TGTGCCAGCAGTGAAACTAGCGGGAGCAACGAGCAGTACTTC.

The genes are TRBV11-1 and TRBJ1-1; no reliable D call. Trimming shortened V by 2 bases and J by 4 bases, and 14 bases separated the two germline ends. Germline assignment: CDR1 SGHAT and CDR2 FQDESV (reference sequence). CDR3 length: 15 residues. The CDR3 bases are TGTGCCAGCAGCTTATTCCGAGGTGAGGGCACTGAAGCTTTCTTT. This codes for CASSLFRGEGTEAFF. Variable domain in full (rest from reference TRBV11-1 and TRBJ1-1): EAEVAQSPRYKITEKSQAVAFWCDPISGHATLYWYRQILGQGPELLVQFQDESVVDDSQLPKDRFSAERLKGVDSTLKIQPAELGDSAMYLCASSLFRGEGTEAFFGQGTRLTVV.

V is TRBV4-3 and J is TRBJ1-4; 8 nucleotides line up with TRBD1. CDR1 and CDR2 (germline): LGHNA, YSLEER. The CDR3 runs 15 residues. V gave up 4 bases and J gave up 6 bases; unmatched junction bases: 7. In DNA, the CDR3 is TGCGCCAGCAGCCTAACAGGGGGGTCGGATGAAAAACTGTTTTTT. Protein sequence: CASSLTGGSDEKLFF.

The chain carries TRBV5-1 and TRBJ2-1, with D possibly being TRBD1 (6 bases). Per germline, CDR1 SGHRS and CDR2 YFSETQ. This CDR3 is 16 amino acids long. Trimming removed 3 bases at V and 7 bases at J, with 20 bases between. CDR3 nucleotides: TGCGCCAGCAGCTCGCAGGGGATTGTAGCCCAAAATGAGCAGTTCTTC. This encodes CASSSQGIVAQNEQFF.

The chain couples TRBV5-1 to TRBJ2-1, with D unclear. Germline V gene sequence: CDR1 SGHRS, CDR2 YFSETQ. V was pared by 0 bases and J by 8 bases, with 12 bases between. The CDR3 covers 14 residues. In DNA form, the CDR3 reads TGCGCCAGCAGCTTGGCGCGGCGTGAGGATGAGCAGTTCTTC. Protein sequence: CASSLARREDEQFF.

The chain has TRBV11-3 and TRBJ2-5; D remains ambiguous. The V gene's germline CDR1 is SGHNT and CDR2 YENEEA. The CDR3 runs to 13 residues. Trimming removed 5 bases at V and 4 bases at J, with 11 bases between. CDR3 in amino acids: CASSPRMRETQYF. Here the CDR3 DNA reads TGTGCCAGCAGCCCCAGGATGCGAGAGACCCAGTACTTC.

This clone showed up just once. In DNA form, the CDR3 reads TGTGCCAGCAGCGTAGCGGCGGGAGACAGGAACATTCAGTACTTC. Translation gives CASSVAAGDRNIQYF. The chain links TRBV9 to TRBJ2-4; D possibly corresponds to TRBD2 (7 bases). The V end was cut by 0 bases, the J end by 7 bases, with 14 bases between. CDR1 and CDR2 (germline): SGDLS, YYNGEE. The CDR3 has 15 amino acids.

CDR3: CASSHYSGYGYTF. CDR3 in DNA: TGCGCCAGCAGTCACTACAGTGGGTATGGCTACACCTTC. The genes are TRBV23-1 and TRBJ1-2; D is ambiguous. TRBV23-1 is an ORF; its function is uncertain. The V end lost 3 bases, the J end lost 5 bases, and 10 bases lay between the germline ends. This CDR3 has 13 amino acids.

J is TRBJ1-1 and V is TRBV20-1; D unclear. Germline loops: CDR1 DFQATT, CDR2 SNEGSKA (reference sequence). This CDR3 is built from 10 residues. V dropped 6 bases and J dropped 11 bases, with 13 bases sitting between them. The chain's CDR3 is CSAIDGEAFF. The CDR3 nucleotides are TGCAGTGCGATTGACGGAGAGGCTTTCTTT.

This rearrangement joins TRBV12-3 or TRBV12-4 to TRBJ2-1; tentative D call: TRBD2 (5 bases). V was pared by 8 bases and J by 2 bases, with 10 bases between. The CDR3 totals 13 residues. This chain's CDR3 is CASLSGAYNEQFF. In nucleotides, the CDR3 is TGTGCCAGCCTGAGCGGAGCCTACAATGAGCAGTTCTTC.

The CDR3 DNA is TGTGCCAGCAGGGGACAGAAGGGGCCTGAGCAGTTCTTC. As protein: CASRGQKGPEQFF. This chain links TRBV13 with TRBJ2-1, with 7 bases fitting TRBD1. The germline V gene encodes CDR1 PRHDT and CDR2 FYEKMQ (reference sequence). CDR3 length: 13 amino acids. Trimming took 6 bases from V and 9 from J; bases not matched to a gene: 8.